Listed here are 18 T cell receptor beta chains from one sample, sequenced in a study of response to subunit inactivated influenza vaccine. TCRdb reanalysed the RT-PCR reads using MiXCR and keeps one entry per CDR3 protein. The data hold roughly 700,000 distinct CDR3 sequences, with about 15% observed a single time. The sample in question was PBMCs from blood, obtained approximately 13 days after vaccination. The receptor source for this set is a middle-aged man who received an inactivated influenza vaccine.

This clonotype was seen once. V and J are TRBV5-1 and TRBJ2-7; a possible D gene is TRBD2 (6 bases). CDR1 is SGHRS, CDR2 YFSETQ, per germline. This CDR3 region has 15 residues. The germline V and J ends were trimmed by 4 bases and 7 bases, with 21 bases remaining between them. Here the CDR3 reads CASSPGTGLVGEQYF. The CDR3, as DNA: TGCGCCAGCAGCCCAGGGACTGGCTTGGTGGGTGAGCAGTACTTC.

V usage is TRBV28 and J usage is TRBJ2-7, with 8 bases lining up with TRBD2. Germline trimming cut 6 bases from V and 3 bases from J; bases unmatched to any gene: 13. The CDR3 covers 16 residues. Germline values: CDR1 MDHEN, CDR2 SYDVKM. This chain's CDR3 is CASRNFPGLGNYEQYF. Here the CDR3 DNA reads TGTGCCAGCAGGAACTTTCCGGGACTAGGGAACTACGAGCAGTACTTC.

This clonotype was found a few times. The chain links TRBV9 to TRBJ1-2; D uncertain. Germline assignment: CDR1 SGDLS and CDR2 YYNGEE. The CDR3 extends over 13 amino acids. Trimming left V 2 bases short and J 0 bases short, with 5 bases between. CDR3 in DNA: TGTGCCAGCAGCGTGACCTCTAACTATGGCTACACCTTC. Translation gives CASSVTSNYGYTF.

This clonotype came up many times. The V call is TRBV12-3 or TRBV12-4, the J call TRBJ2-3; no reliable D call. The CDR3 runs 17 residues. V was trimmed by 2 bases and J by 6 bases, leaving 21 bases between them. CDR3 coding DNA: TGTGCCAGCAGTTTACGGACCGTTCTCCACATTACGGATACGCAGTATTTT. Its protein is CASSLRTVLHITDTQYF.

This clonotype has just a few counts. The genes are TRBV6-2 or TRBV6-3 and TRBJ1-2, with unresolved D. Germline CDR1 MNHEY, CDR2 SVGEGT. Trimming took off 2 bases at V and 6 bases at J, with 13 bases between the two ends. This CDR3 has 14 residues. The CDR3 sequence is CASSYRLEGDGYTF. The CDR3 DNA follows: TGTGCCAGCAGTTACCGTCTGGAAGGAGATGGCTACACCTTC.

The V and J genes are TRBV6-2 or TRBV6-3 and TRBJ2-3; D may be TRBD1 (6 bases). The CDR3 length is 18 residues. Trimming took 0 bases from V and 4 from J, leaving 20 bases between them. Germline CDR1 MNHEY, CDR2 SVGEGT. The CDR3 loop is CASSYSVGAKGVADTQYF. CDR3 DNA: TGTGCCAGCAGTTACTCGGTAGGAGCGAAGGGGGTGGCAGATACGCAGTATTTT.

J is TRBJ1-2 and V is TRBV6-1; D unresolved. CDR1 is MNHNS, CDR2 SASEGT, per germline. The length of the CDR3 is 13 residues. Deletions cut 5 bases from V and 4 bases from J, with 11 bases between. In DNA form, the CDR3 reads TGTGCCAGCAGTCTCAAGGCTGCCTATGGCTACACCTTC. It specifies CASSLKAAYGYTF.

The chain carries TRBV24-1 and TRBJ2-1, with D possibly matching TRBD2 (6 bases). The CDR3 has 17 residues. Between the trimmed V and J ends, which lost 4 bases and 0 bases, there was a span of 15 bases. CDR1 KGHDR and CDR2 SFDVKD come from the germline V gene. Here the CDR3 reads CATSDKLTRSSYNEQFF. The CDR3 DNA sequence: TGTGCCACCAGTGACAAACTGACTAGAAGCTCCTACAATGAGCAGTTCTTC.

This chain joins TRBV7-9 and TRBJ2-7, with unresolved D. The CDR3 spans 15 residues. CDR1 and CDR2 from the germline V gene are SEHNR and FQNEAQ (reference sequence). Trimming took 6 bases from V and 3 from J, leaving 18 bases between them. CDR3 sequence (DNA): TGTGCCAGCAGTCCATGGTCCACTAAGGACTACGAGCAGTACTTC. Translated, it gives CASSPWSTKDYEQYF.

This chain uses TRBV4-3 with TRBJ2-1; unclear D gene. Germline values: CDR1 LGHNA, CDR2 YSLEER. The CDR3 has 15 residues. V was clipped by 7 bases and J by 8 bases, with 21 bases between them. The chain's CDR3 is CASTKDGNSRDEQFF. CDR3 in DNA: TGCGCCAGCACCAAAGATGGAAATTCGCGCGATGAGCAGTTCTTC.

The chain couples TRBV14 to TRBJ2-1, with 8 bases lining up with TRBD2. With V trimmed by 3 bases and J by 1 base, 2 bases remained unmatched. The CDR3 covers 15 residues. CDR1 is SGHDN, CDR2 FVKESK, per germline. CDR3 in amino acids: CASSHRLASYNEQFF. The CDR3 bases are TGTGCCAGCAGCCATCGACTAGCGTCCTACAATGAGCAGTTCTTC.

The sample holds a few counts of this clonotype. The genes are TRBV5-1 and TRBJ2-3; 7 nucleotides match TRBD1. CDR1 SGHRS and CDR2 YFSETQ come from the germline V gene. CDR3 length: 15 residues. V trimming: 3 bases; J trimming: 0 bases; junction bases outside the gene matches: 4. The CDR3 DNA follows: TGCGCCAGCAGCTCTGGACAGGCGAGCACAGATACGCAGTATTTT. Encoded protein: CASSSGQASTDTQYF.

Only a few counts were recorded for this clonotype. This rearrangement joins TRBV5-1 to TRBJ2-3; TRBD1 matches 8 bases. CDR1 and CDR2 (germline): SGHRS, YFSETQ. V was pared by 3 bases and J by 1 base, with 4 bases of the junction left unmatched. This CDR3 is 15 amino acids long. CDR3 protein: CASSSAGQGTDTQYF. CDR3 nucleotide sequence: TGCGCCAGCAGCTCGGCGGGACAGGGCACAGATACGCAGTATTTT.

This chain connects TRBV7-2 to TRBJ1-2, with 8 positions matching TRBD1. The CDR3 loop spans 13 amino acids. CDR1 is SGHTA and CDR2 is FQGNSA in the germline V gene. The V gene end was trimmed by 8 bases and the J gene end by 6 bases; junction bases not matched to a gene: 8. CDR3 in amino acids: CASEGQARDGYTF. The CDR3 coding sequence is TGTGCCAGCGAGGGACAGGCGAGGGATGGCTACACCTTC.

V gene TRBV7-3 combines with J gene TRBJ2-5; weak D call: TRBD1 (6 bases). V lost 5 bases to trimming and J lost 1 base, with 14 bases between them. The germline CDR1 and CDR2 sequences are SGHTA and FQGTGA. The CDR3 is made up of 15 amino acids. CDR3 protein: CASSHTGTPQETQYF. The CDR3 bases are TGTGCCAGCAGCCACACAGGGACACCCCAAGAGACCCAGTACTTC.

J is TRBJ1-6 and V is TRBV7-9; 8 nucleotides agree with TRBD1. V lost 8 bases, J lost 14 bases, and 8 bases stayed unmatched. The CDR3 is 12 residues long. The V gene's germline CDR1 is SEHNR and CDR2 FQNEAQ (reference sequence). CDR3 sequence (DNA): TGTGCCAGCGGACAGGGTGAGACTTCCCTCCACTTT. Translated, it gives CASGQGETSLHF. The variable domain in full, with the rest retrieved from reference TRBV7-9 and TRBJ1-6, is DTGVSQNPRHKITKRGQNVTFRCDPISEHNRLYWYRQTLGQGPEFLTYFQNEAQLEKSRLLSDRFSAERPKGSFSTLEIQRTEQGDSAMYLCASGQGETSLHFGNGTRLTVT.

This clonotype was recorded a few times. The genes are TRBV4-1 and TRBJ1-5; D is ambiguous. Trimming shortened V by 0 bases and J by 3 bases, and 9 bases separated the two germline ends. The CDR3 loop spans 15 amino acids. Germline CDR1 reads MGHRA; CDR2 reads YSYEKL. For the CDR3, the DNA is TGCGCCAGCAGCCAAGAACAGAAGGCCAATCAGCCCCAGCATTTT. It translates to CASSQEQKANQPQHF.

This clonotype showed up just a few times. The chain couples TRBV5-1 to TRBJ1-6, with 8 bases aligning to TRBD1. The CDR3 consists of 15 residues. Trimming removed 0 bases from V and 10 bases from J; junction bases left unmatched: 6. Germline V gives CDR1 SGHRS, CDR2 YFSETQ. The CDR3 is CASSLGQGAGSPLHF. For the CDR3, the DNA is TGCGCCAGCAGCTTGGGTCAGGGGGCTGGATCACCCCTCCACTTT.